These 8 T cell receptor beta chains were sequenced from one sample in a study of Tregs in tolerant kidney transplant recipients. TCRdb's table, derived via immunoSEQ multiplex PCR, lists solely in-frame clones and lacks some. The sample includes 50,000 to 55,000 clones, about 90% seen only once; the top ten take roughly 15%. Recipients received nonmyeloablative bone marrow transplants from related graft donors, with transient mixed chimerism. This specimen consisted of CD8+ T cells from blood (PBMCs), obtained 24 months after the transplant. Every receptor here comes from a human patient who received a combined kidney and bone marrow transplant. A share of the T cells may be of graft donor origin.

The CDR3 here is CASSPTGKGYTF. The CDR3 nucleotides are TGTGCCAGCAGCCCGACAGGGAAAGGCTACACCTTC. The chain employs TRBV5-4 and TRBJ1-2; TRBD1 aligns across 7 bases. V was clipped by 4 bases and J by 8 bases; unmatched bases: 5. Germline loops: CDR1 SGHNT, CDR2 YYREEE (reference sequence). This CDR3 spans 12 amino acids.

This chain connects TRBV4-3 to TRBJ2-7; D perhaps matches TRBD1 (5 bases). V dropped 3 bases and J dropped 5 bases, with 23 bases sitting between them. Germline V CDR1 and CDR2: LGHNA, YSLEER. The length of the CDR3 is 17 residues. The CDR3 spells CASSQDEQFQGTDEQYF. In nucleotides, the CDR3 is TGCGCCAGCAGCCAGGATGAGCAATTCCAGGGTACCGACGAGCAGTACTTC.

This clone was seen more than once but under ten times. For the CDR3, the DNA is TGTGCCAGTACCTACAGCACGAACACTGAAGCTTTCTTT. Protein product: CASTYSTNTEAFF. The chain carries TRBV19 and TRBJ1-1; D unresolved. The germline V and J ends were trimmed by 7 bases and 1 base, with 10 bases remaining between them. Per germline, CDR1 LNHDA and CDR2 SQIVND (reference sequence). The CDR3 extends over 13 amino acids.

This sequence joins TRBV5-6 and TRBJ2-5; 9 bases are shared with TRBD2. The V and J ends lost 4 bases and 8 bases, in that order; junction bases with no gene match: 9. The CDR3 spans 14 residues. Germline V CDR1 and CDR2: SGHDT, YYEEEE. CDR3 sequence: CASSPSGAFSTQYF. In DNA, the CDR3 is TGTGCCAGCAGCCCTAGCGGGGCTTTTTCCACCCAGTACTTC.

Comment on this clone: A read error may account for a junction end that differs from germline. The genes are TRBV27 and TRBJ2-7; 7 bases are a match to TRBD2. The CDR3 is 14 amino acids. The V gene's germline CDR1 is MNHEY and CDR2 SMNVEV (reference sequence). The CDR3 loop reads CASSFGGSSSEQYF. CDR3 in DNA: TGTGCCAGCAGTTTTGGCGGGAGTTCCTCCGAGCAGTACTTC.

The chain links TRBV19 to TRBJ2-7; 7 positions match TRBD2. The CDR3 has 14 residues. Unmatched junction bases numbered 7, after V lost 8 bases and J lost 0 bases. Germline V gene sequence: CDR1 LNHDA, CDR2 SQIVND (reference sequence). CDR3 sequence: CASGWGGSSYEQYF. Here the CDR3 DNA reads TGTGCCAGTGGGTGGGGGGGAAGCTCCTACGAGCAGTACTTC. Variable domain in full (rest from reference TRBV19 and TRBJ2-7): DGGITQSPKYLFRKEGQNVTLSCEQNLNHDAMYWYRQDPGQGLRLIYYSQIVNDFQKGDIAEGYSVSREKKESFPLTVTSAQKNPTAFYLCASGWGGSSYEQYFGPGTRLTVT.

As to this clone: The sample carries other DNA sequences with the same CDR3. J is TRBJ1-1 and V is TRBV4-1, with no clear D. Germline CDR1 and CDR2: MGHRA and YSYEKL. V lost 1 base, J lost 0 bases, and 6 bases lay in between. The CDR3 is 14 amino acids. CDR3 nucleotides: TGCGCCAGCAGCCAAGGAGGGATGAACACTGAAGCTTTCTTT. Protein: CASSQGGMNTEAFF.

The chain couples TRBV19 to TRBJ2-2; 9 bases match TRBD1. There are 17 residues in the CDR3. Germline V gene lookup returns CDR1 LNHDA and CDR2 SQIVND (reference sequence). The J segment lost 6 bases and the V segment lost 5 bases, leaving 13 bases of the junction unmatched. Written as DNA, the CDR3 is TGTGCCAGTAGTGCCACGTCCGGGACAGGGTGGTCCGGGGAGCTGTTTTTT. Its translation is CASSATSGTGWSGELFF.